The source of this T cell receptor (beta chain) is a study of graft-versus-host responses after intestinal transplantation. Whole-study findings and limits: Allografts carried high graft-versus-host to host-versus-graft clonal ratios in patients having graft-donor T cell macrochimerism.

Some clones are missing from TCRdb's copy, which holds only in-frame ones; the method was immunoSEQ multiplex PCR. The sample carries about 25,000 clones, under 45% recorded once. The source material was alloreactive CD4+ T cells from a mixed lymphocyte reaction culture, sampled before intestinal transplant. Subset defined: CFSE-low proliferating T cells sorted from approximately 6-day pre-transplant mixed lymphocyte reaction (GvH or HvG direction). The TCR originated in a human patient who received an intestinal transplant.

This CDR3 reads CASSLMGGSTDTQYF. The CDR3 bases are TGTGCCAGCAGCTTAATGGGCGGGAGCACAGATACGCAGTATTTT. The genes are TRBV7-2 and TRBJ2-3; maybe TRBD2 (5 bases). The germline gives CDR1 SGHTA, CDR2 FQGNSA. The CDR3 is 15 residues long. The V end lost 2 bases, the J end lost 0 bases, and 9 bases lay between the germline ends.